Each of the 24 T cell receptor beta chains below was sequenced from the same sample in a study of OX40 agonist ivuxolimab in advanced cancers. The assay was immunoSEQ multiplex PCR, and TCRdb's table has in-frame clones only and misses some. Counted here are 99,000 or so clones, roughly 90% occurring once; the ten biggest clones make up 0.25% to 0.35%. The material was CD4+ or CD8+ T cells sorted from blood, obtained in a trial of the OX40 agonist ivuxolimab. The receptor source for this set is an adult with an advanced solid tumor such as melanoma, head and neck, liver or kidney cancer.

The V gene is TRBV6-5, the J gene TRBJ1-2; a possible D gene is TRBD1 (6 bases). CDR3 length: 13 residues. Germline V gene data show CDR1 as MNHEY and CDR2 as SVGAGI. The V and J ends lost 2 bases and 3 bases respectively, with 7 bases between them. In DNA form, the CDR3 reads TGTGCCAGCAGTTACAACAGGGACTATGGCTACACCTTC. Translating it yields CASSYNRDYGYTF.

This chain connects TRBV27 to TRBJ1-2, with a weak D call TRBD1 (6 bases). The CDR3 loop spans 16 amino acids. Germline-derived CDR1 and CDR2 are MNHEY and SMNVEV (reference sequence). The V gene lost 2 bases and the J gene lost 8 bases, with 21 bases spanning the gap. CDR3 bases: TGTGCCAGCAGTTTAATGGGCAGGGGAACGACGGGGGGCTACACCTTC. Translating gives CASSLMGRGTTGGYTF.

The CDR3 region is CASSYSTSGRNIQYF. Written as DNA, the CDR3 is TGTGCCAGCAGTTACTCGACTAGCGGTCGAAACATTCAGTACTTC. This chain uses TRBV6-5 with TRBJ2-4, with 9 bases matching TRBD2. This CDR3 has 15 amino acids. The ends lost 0 bases at V and 6 bases at J; junction bases unmatched: 3. Germline V gives CDR1 MNHEY, CDR2 SVGAGI.

The chain carries TRBV28 and TRBJ2-1; 11 bases fit TRBD2. CDR1 and CDR2 (germline): MDHEN, SYDVKM. The V gene end was trimmed by 3 bases and the J gene end by 1 base; junction bases not matched to a gene: 11. The CDR3 is 19 residues long. The DNA for the CDR3 is TGTGCCAGCAGTTTTCAGGGGGGACTAGCGGACATATCCTACAATGAGCAGTTCTTC. Encoded protein: CASSFQGGLADISYNEQFF.

CDR3 residues: CASSPRSRQGTYEQYF. CDR3 in DNA: TGTGCCAGCAGCCCCCGGTCCCGACAGGGGACCTACGAGCAGTACTTC. The genes are TRBV7-8 and TRBJ2-7, with TRBD1 matching over 8 bases. V lost 5 bases and J lost 2; bases outside the gene matches: 11. Germline assignment: CDR1 SGHVS and CDR2 FQNEAQ. The CDR3 loop spans 16 amino acids.

J is TRBJ2-5 and V is TRBV7-2; tentatively, D is TRBD2 (6 bases). With 5 bases removed from V and 4 bases from J, the gap between germline ends came to 14 bases. This CDR3 contains 14 residues. Looked up from germline, CDR1 is SGHTA and CDR2 is FQGNSA. As DNA, the CDR3 is TGTGCCAGCAGCGTAATAGGGAGGCGAGAGACCCAGTACTTC. Its translation is CASSVIGRRETQYF. Filled out from reference TRBV7-2 and TRBJ2-5, the complete variable domain reads GAGVSQSPSNKVTEKGKDVELRCDPISGHTALYWYRQSLGQGLEFLIYFQGNSAPDKSGLPSDRFSAERTGGSVSTLTIQRTQQEDSAVYLCASSVIGRRETQYFGPGTRLLVL.

This rearrangement joins TRBV28 to TRBJ1-2, with TRBD1 matching over 11 bases. The length of the CDR3 is 16 residues. V shed 2 bases and J 3 bases; nucleotides not matched to a gene: 5. Germline CDR1 MDHEN, CDR2 SYDVKM. In DNA form, the CDR3 reads TGTGCCAGCAGTTTAGCCCGGACAGGGGGCGACTATGGCTACACCTTC. As protein: CASSLARTGGDYGYTF.

CDR3 region: CASSLYPGPSSYNEQFF. DNA for the CDR3: TGTGCCAGCAGTTTATATCCAGGGCCCAGCTCCTACAATGAGCAGTTCTTC. The J gene is TRBJ2-1, the V gene TRBV28; D is perhaps TRBD1 (5 bases). Trimming shortened V by 1 base and J by 0 bases, and 13 bases separated the two germline ends. Germline CDR1 reads MDHEN; CDR2 reads SYDVKM. The CDR3 runs to 17 residues.

In its sample, this clone was seen once. CDR3 in DNA: TGTGCCAGCTCACGGAGCTATCAAGAGACCCAGTACTTC. Translation: CASSRSYQETQYF. The chain combines TRBV18 with TRBJ2-5; D unresolved. The V end lost 4 bases, the J end lost 2 bases, and 8 bases lay between the germline ends. Germline loops: CDR1 KGHSH, CDR2 LQKENI. The CDR3 is 13 residues long.

This chain joins TRBV19 and TRBJ2-7; TRBD2 matches 11 bases. Germline CDR1 LNHDA, CDR2 SQIVND (reference sequence). The CDR3 is made up of 18 amino acids. J lost 4 bases, V lost 5 bases, and 16 bases had no gene match. The CDR3 sequence is CASSPRAQLAGATYEQYF. Here the CDR3 DNA reads TGTGCCAGTAGTCCTAGGGCCCAACTAGCGGGAGCGACATACGAGCAGTACTTC.

The rearrangement uses TRBV23-1 and TRBJ2-7, with a weak D call TRBD2 (6 bases). TRBV23-1 is filed as an ORF, its function uncertain. This CDR3 is built from 13 residues. With 4 bases removed from V and 6 bases from J, the gap between germline ends came to 13 bases. The CDR3 nucleotides are TGCGCCAGCAGTCCTTATGGAGGGCGCGAGCAGTACTTC. This sequence encodes CASSPYGGREQYF.

The genes are TRBV28 and TRBJ2-5, with 7 bases aligning to TRBD1. TRBJ2-7 matches the DNA end more closely, so the J call is doubtful. The CDR3 is made up of 15 amino acids. The germline gives CDR1 MDHEN, CDR2 SYDVKM. In DNA form, the CDR3 reads TGTGCCAGCAGTTTAGGCGCTGGACAGGCCTACGAGCAGTACTTC. It specifies CASSLGAGQAYEQYF.

The chain employs TRBV7-8 and TRBJ2-5; 7 nucleotides align to TRBD1. CDR1 is SGHVS, CDR2 FQNEAQ, per germline. CDR3 length: 16 amino acids. Trimming at V came to 3 bases and at J to 1 base, leaving 8 bases not matched to a gene. The CDR3 bases are TGTGCCAGCAGCTTTAGGGGGCGCGCTGGCCAAGAGACCCAGTACTTC. This codes for CASSFRGRAGQETQYF.

The rearrangement uses TRBV28 and TRBJ1-3; 8 nucleotides line up with TRBD1. V was clipped by 1 base and J by 0 bases; unmatched bases: 5. CDR3 length: 17 amino acids. CDR1 MDHEN and CDR2 SYDVKM come from the germline V gene. The CDR3, as DNA: TGTGCCAGCAGTTTATTGGGGACAGGTTTCTCTGGAAACACCATATATTTT. Translating it yields CASSLLGTGFSGNTIYF.

This sequence joins TRBV2 and TRBJ1-5, with 9 bases fitting TRBD1. CDR1 SNHLY and CDR2 FYNNEI come from the germline V gene. Losses at the gene ends were 3 bases for V and 2 bases for J; bases not matched to a gene: 2. CDR3 length: 15 amino acids. The CDR3, as DNA: TGTGCCAGCAGTGATCGGACAGGGGGCAATCAGCCCCAGCATTTT. This encodes CASSDRTGGNQPQHF.

The chain carries TRBV2 and TRBJ2-7; D perhaps matches TRBD2 (5 bases). The CDR3 consists of 12 residues. V gave up 8 bases and J gave up 4 bases, with 12 bases separating them. The germline V gene encodes CDR1 SNHLY and CDR2 FYNNEI. CDR3 nucleotide sequence: TGTGCCAGCTTATTGTCGGGGTACGAGCAGTACTTC. Protein sequence: CASLLSGYEQYF.

The chain carries TRBV11-1 and TRBJ2-5; 12 nucleotides match TRBD1. CDR3 length: 15 amino acids. After removal of 2 bases from V and 4 bases from J, the junction contained 2 bases not matched to a gene. In germline, CDR1 is SGHAT, CDR2 FQDESV (reference sequence). CDR3 nucleotides: TGTGCCAGCAGCTTACGGGGACAGGGGGCAGAGACCCAGTACTTC. This encodes CASSLRGQGAETQYF. Complete variable domain (other parts from reference TRBV11-1 and TRBJ2-5): EAEVAQSPRYKITEKSQAVAFWCDPISGHATLYWYRQILGQGPELLVQFQDESVVDDSQLPKDRFSAERLKGVDSTLKIQPAELGDSAMYLCASSLRGQGAETQYFGPGTRLLVL.

As DNA, the CDR3 is TGTGCCAGTAGTATAAGGGAGGCCTACAATGAGCAGTTCTTC. It encodes CASSIREAYNEQFF. The rearrangement joins TRBV19 to TRBJ2-1, with a tentative D call TRBD2 (6 bases). The ends were cut back, 2 bases at V and 2 bases at J, with 7 bases in the middle. The CDR3 contains 14 residues. CDR1 and CDR2 from the germline V gene are LNHDA and SQIVND (reference sequence).

This chain uses TRBV27 with TRBJ2-3, with 7 bases matching TRBD2. With 3 bases clipped from V and 6 bases from J, the junction kept 6 bases outside the gene matches. This CDR3 contains 14 residues. Germline lookup yields CDR1 MNHEY and CDR2 SMNVEV (reference sequence). The CDR3 sequence is CASSFYGGSDTQYF. DNA for the CDR3: TGTGCCAGCAGTTTTTATGGCGGGAGTGATACGCAGTATTTT.

This chain uses TRBV19 with TRBJ1-1; no clear D. Germline lookup yields CDR1 LNHDA and CDR2 SQIVND (reference sequence). This CDR3 is 14 amino acids long. The germline V and J ends were trimmed by 7 bases and 0 bases, with 12 bases remaining between them. The CDR3 loop is CASMSGRLNTEAFF. CDR3 nucleotide sequence: TGTGCCAGTATGTCAGGACGGCTGAACACTGAAGCTTTCTTT.

The chain is built from TRBV5-6 and TRBJ1-2; D ambiguous. V was cut by 5 bases and J by 5 bases, with 16 bases left in between. CDR1 is SGHDT, CDR2 YYEEEE, per germline. The CDR3 extends over 14 amino acids. The CDR3 DNA follows: TGTGCCAGCAGACATTCCGGGCGTCCTTATGGCTACACCTTC. Translation: CASRHSGRPYGYTF.

This clone came up once. The chain combines TRBV4-1 with TRBJ2-3; tentatively, D is TRBD1 or TRBD2 (6 bases each). The length of the CDR3 is 16 residues. Trimming stripped 1 base from V and 0 bases from J, with 11 bases between. Germline V gene sequence: CDR1 MGHRA, CDR2 YSYEKL. The CDR3 bases are TGCGCCAGCAGCCAAGCGAGGGGGGCTAGCACAGATACGCAGTATTTT. Amino acids: CASSQARGASTDTQYF.

The rearrangement joins TRBV9 to TRBJ2-3; D remains unclear. There are 15 residues in the CDR3. Germline CDR1 and CDR2: SGDLS and YYNGEE. Trimming cost V 4 bases and J 2 bases, with 14 bases left between them. The CDR3 spells CASSQSPHLTDTQYF. In nucleotides, the CDR3 is TGTGCCAGCAGCCAAAGCCCCCACCTCACAGATACGCAGTATTTT.

The genes are TRBV14 and TRBJ2-2; tentatively, D is TRBD1 (5 bases). CDR3 length: 17 amino acids. Germline V gene lookup returns CDR1 SGHDN and CDR2 FVKESK. V was shortened by 0 bases and J by 7 bases, with 18 bases between the two germline ends. The CDR3, as DNA: TGTGCCAGCAGCCAAGATGTCGGCAGGGTTAGGGGCGGGGAGCTGTTTTTT. It codes for CASSQDVGRVRGGELFF.